This T cell receptor (beta chain) originates from a study of radiotherapy plus CTLA-4 blockade in lung cancer. Study summary: Of all patients, 15% to 20% responded objectively and roughly 31% showed disease control. Study observations and caveats: Early blood T cell clone dynamics, with interferon-beta, were reported to best predict response.

Each patient with chemo-refractory metastatic non-small-cell lung cancer was treated with focal radiation plus CTLA-4 blockade using ipilimumab. Clones were sequenced by immunoSEQ multiplex PCR, and TCRdb holds only the in-frame ones, with some missing. The sample consists of some 67,000 clones, roughly three quarters of them appearing once. About this clone: Its antigen is still unknown.

This CDR3 comprises 15 residues. Per the germline V gene, CDR1 is SGHNT and CDR2 is YENEEA. With V trimmed by 4 bases and J by 3 bases, 4 bases remained unmatched. The gene calls are TRBV11-3 and TRBJ2-2, with 8 positions matching TRBD1. The clonotype comes from a human donor with non-small cell lung cancer whose response to radiotherapy plus ipilimumab could not be evaluated. Some clones in this sample may be carry-over from other donors' samples. The input for sequencing was peripheral blood, taken from a patient treated with radiotherapy plus ipilimumab. CDR3: CASSSHRGDTGELFF. The CDR3 DNA reads as TGTGCCAGCAGCTCCCACAGGGGGGACACCGGGGAGCTGTTTTTT.